Listed here is a single T cell receptor (beta chain). Per the germline V gene, CDR1 is SGHTA and CDR2 is FQGNSA. V lost 2 bases to trimming and J lost 2 bases, with 9 bases between them. The CDR3 sequence is 15 residues long. TCRdb keeps only in-frame clones here, not all; method: immunoSEQ multiplex PCR. The table has some 100,000 clones, roughly 96% seen once; the top ten hold around 0.03%. The sample comes from a study of siplizumab effects on memory and regulatory T cells. The chain has TRBV7-2 and TRBJ1-4, with a possible D match to TRBD1 (6 bases). The TCR sequence derives from a human donor in good health. Material: naive CD4+ T cells sorted from blood. The CDR3 protein is CASSLQGSTNEKLFF. The CDR3 nucleotides read TGTGCCAGCAGCTTACAGGGGTCCACTAATGAAAAACTGTTTTTT.